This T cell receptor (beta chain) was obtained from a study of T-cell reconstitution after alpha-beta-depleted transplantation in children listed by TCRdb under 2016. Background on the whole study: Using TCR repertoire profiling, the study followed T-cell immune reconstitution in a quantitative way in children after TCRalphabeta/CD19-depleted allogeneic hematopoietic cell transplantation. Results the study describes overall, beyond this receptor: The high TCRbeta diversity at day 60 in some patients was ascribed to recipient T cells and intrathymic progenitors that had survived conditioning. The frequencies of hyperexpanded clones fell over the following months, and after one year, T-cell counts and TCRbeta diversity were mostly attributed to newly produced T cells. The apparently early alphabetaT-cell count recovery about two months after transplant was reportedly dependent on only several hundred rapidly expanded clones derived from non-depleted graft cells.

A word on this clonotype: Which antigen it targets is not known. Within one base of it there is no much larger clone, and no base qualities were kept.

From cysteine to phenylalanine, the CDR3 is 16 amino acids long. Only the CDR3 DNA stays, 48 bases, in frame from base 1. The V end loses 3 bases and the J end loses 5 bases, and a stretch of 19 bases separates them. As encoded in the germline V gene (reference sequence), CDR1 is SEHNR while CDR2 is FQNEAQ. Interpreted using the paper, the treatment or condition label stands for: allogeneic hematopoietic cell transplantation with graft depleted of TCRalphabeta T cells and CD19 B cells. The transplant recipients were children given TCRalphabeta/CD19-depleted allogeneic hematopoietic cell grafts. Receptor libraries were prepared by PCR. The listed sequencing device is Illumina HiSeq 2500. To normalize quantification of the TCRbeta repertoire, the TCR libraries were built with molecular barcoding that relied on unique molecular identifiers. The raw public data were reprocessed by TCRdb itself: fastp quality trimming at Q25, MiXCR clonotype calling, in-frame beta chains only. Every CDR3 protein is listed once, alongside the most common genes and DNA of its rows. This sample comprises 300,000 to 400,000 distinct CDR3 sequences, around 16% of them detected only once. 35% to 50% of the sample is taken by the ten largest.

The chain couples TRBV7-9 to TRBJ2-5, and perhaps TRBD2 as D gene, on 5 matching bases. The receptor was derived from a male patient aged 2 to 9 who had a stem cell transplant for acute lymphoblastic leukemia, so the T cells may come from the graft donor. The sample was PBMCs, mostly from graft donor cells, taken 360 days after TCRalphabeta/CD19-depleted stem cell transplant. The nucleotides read TGTGCCAGCAGCTTCCCAGCGGCTAGGCGGTTGGAGACCCAGTACTTC. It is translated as CASSFPAARRLETQYF.